The 22 T cell receptor beta chains below were found in one sample sequenced in a study of identical twins. Using its own MiXCR run on the 5' RACE reads, TCRdb lists one record per CDR3 protein. Of over 200,000 distinct CDR3 sequences in the sample, around 6.5% were seen once. The data were also submitted as part of a second study, on T cells expressing NK-cell markers.

Material for sequencing was CD8+ T cells sorted from blood. These receptors were collected from a woman younger than 35 in good health.

The sample holds a few counts of this clonotype. The chain links TRBV12-3 or TRBV12-4 to TRBJ1-1; D not resolved. The CDR3 covers 11 residues. The V gene lost 3 bases and the J gene lost 8 bases, with 7 bases spanning the gap. CDR3 DNA: TGTGCCAGCAGTTTGGTGAGAGAAGCTTTCTTT. Protein product: CASSLVREAFF.

This clonotype was observed a few times. J is TRBJ2-1 and V is TRBV10-3; TRBD2 matches 8 bases. This CDR3 contains 15 residues. Germline V gene sequence: CDR1 ENHRY, CDR2 SYGVKD. After removal of 11 bases from V and 7 bases from J, the junction contained 16 bases not matched to a gene. The chain's CDR3 is CAARGDGGGPNEQFF. CDR3 nucleotides: TGTGCCGCCCGAGGTGACGGGGGGGGCCCGAATGAGCAGTTCTTC.

Many counts were recorded for this clonotype. The chain uses TRBV6-5 and TRBJ2-7; 10 nucleotides align to TRBD1. Trimming took 0 bases from V and 5 from J; bases not matched to a gene: 1. Germline CDR1 reads MNHEY; CDR2 reads SVGAGI. The CDR3 is made up of 14 amino acids. This CDR3 is CASSYSTGGDEQYF. CDR3 in DNA: TGTGCCAGCAGTTACTCGACAGGGGGCGACGAGCAGTACTTC.

This clonotype was observed many times. The V call is TRBV3-1, the J call TRBJ2-2; D is ambiguous. CDR1 and CDR2 (germline): LGHDT, YNNKEL (reference sequence). V was pared by 1 base and J by 3 bases, with 6 bases between. This CDR3 region has 14 residues. CDR3 nucleotides: TGTGCCAGCAGCCAAGGGGCCCACACCGGGGAGCTGTTTTTT. Its protein product is CASSQGAHTGELFF.

This clonotype has only one observation. V usage is TRBV12-3 or TRBV12-4 and J usage is TRBJ2-7; possible D gene TRBD1, 6 bases. The CDR3 loop spans 14 amino acids. V was trimmed by 6 bases and J by 0 bases, leaving 12 bases between them. The CDR3 protein is CASSHRDISYEQYF. The CDR3 coding sequence is TGTGCCAGCAGCCACCGGGACATCTCCTACGAGCAGTACTTC.

At least ten counts were recorded for this clonotype. This chain connects TRBV3-1 to TRBJ2-7, with TRBD2 matching 8 bases. The V and J ends lost 4 bases and 3 bases, in that order; junction bases with no gene match: 14. This CDR3 has 17 residues. Germline assignment: CDR1 LGHDT and CDR2 YNNKEL (reference sequence). In DNA form, the CDR3 reads TGTGCCAGCAGCCCCCGGGCTTGGGCCGGGAGGGACTACGAGCAGTACTTC. Its protein product is CASSPRAWAGRDYEQYF.

V and J are TRBV9 and TRBJ2-7, with a weak D call TRBD2 (7 bases). The V end lost 3 bases, the J end lost 5 bases, and 18 bases lay between the germline ends. This CDR3 has 15 residues. CDR1 SGDLS and CDR2 YYNGEE come from the germline V gene. The CDR3 bases are TGTGCCAGCAGCGCCGGGGGGCCCTTAGCGGACGAGCAGTACTTC. Protein sequence: CASSAGGPLADEQYF. The whole variable domain, remainder taken from reference TRBV9 and TRBJ2-7, is DSGVTQTPKHLITATGQRVTLRCSPRSGDLSVYWYQQSLDQGLQFLIQYYNGEERAKGNILERFSAQQFPDLHSELNLSSLELGDSALYFCASSAGGPLADEQYFGPGTRLTVT.

This clonotype was seen a handful of times. The chain combines TRBV2 with TRBJ2-5; 7 nucleotides match TRBD1. The CDR3 extends over 14 amino acids. J gave up 7 bases and V 6 bases, and 11 bases lay outside the gene matches. CDR1 is SNHLY, CDR2 FYNNEI, per germline. CDR3 DNA: TGTGCCAGCAGCGAACGGGACAGCCCAGGGACCCAGTACTTC. As protein: CASSERDSPGTQYF.

CDR3 in DNA: TGTGCCAGCAGCTCCTACTTGGGACTAGCGCACACAGATACGCAGTATTTT. Protein sequence: CASSSYLGLAHTDTQYF. The chain recombines TRBV9 with TRBJ2-3, with 10 bases matching TRBD2. Germline CDR1 reads SGDLS; CDR2 reads YYNGEE. The V and J ends lost 4 bases and 2 bases, in that order; junction bases with no gene match: 10. The CDR3 covers 17 residues.

This clonotype was picked up a small number of times. The gene calls are TRBV2 and TRBJ2-7, with 8 bases that match TRBD2. The CDR3 runs to 15 residues. From germline, CDR1 is SNHLY and CDR2 FYNNEI. J was trimmed by 0 bases and V by 6 bases; bases with no gene match: 7. This CDR3 is CASRELAANSYEQYF. CDR3 DNA sequence: TGTGCCAGCAGAGAACTAGCGGCAAACTCCTACGAGCAGTACTTC.

V and J are TRBV11-3 and TRBJ2-5, with D possibly being TRBD2 (5 bases). Germline lookup yields CDR1 SGHNT and CDR2 YENEEA. V was pared by 4 bases and J by 7 bases, with 7 bases between. This CDR3 is built from 11 residues. The CDR3 spells CASSSEGTQYF. The CDR3 coding sequence is TGTGCCAGCAGCTCAGAGGGGACCCAGTACTTC.

The CDR3 is CASSIDPGSRTRTQYF. The CDR3 DNA sequence: TGTGCCAGTAGTATAGACCCGGGGAGTCGGACGCGGACCCAGTACTTC. The genes are TRBV19 and TRBJ2-5; tentative D call: TRBD2 (5 bases). This CDR3 has 16 amino acids. Germline V gene sequence: CDR1 LNHDA, CDR2 SQIVND (reference sequence). V was shortened by 0 bases and J by 7 bases, with 18 bases between the two germline ends.

This rearrangement joins TRBV7-2 to TRBJ2-1; tentative D call: TRBD1 (5 bases). Germline CDR1 and CDR2: SGHTA and FQGNSA. Trimming stripped 7 bases from V and 10 bases from J, with 14 bases between. CDR3 length: 12 residues. For the CDR3, the DNA is TGTGCCAGCACCGGTGGGGCTGAGGAGCAGTTCTTC. Amino acids: CASTGGAEEQFF.

The chain carries TRBV12-3 or TRBV12-4 and TRBJ1-4; D gene ambiguous. The CDR3 has 12 amino acids. The V gene lost 3 bases and the J gene lost 15 bases, with 14 bases spanning the gap. CDR3 in amino acids: CASSFGVRKVFF. The CDR3 bases are TGTGCCAGCAGTTTCGGGGTGAGGAAGGTGTTTTTT.

This chain uses TRBV6-6 with TRBJ1-1; D unresolved. V lost 10 bases and J 5 bases, leaving 11 bases between the germline ends. The CDR3 sequence is 11 residues long. Germline V gene data show CDR1 as MNHNY and CDR2 as SVGAGI (reference sequence). For the CDR3, the DNA is TGTGCCACTAACTCGGGGACTGAAGCTTTCTTT. Translating it yields CATNSGTEAFF.

This clonotype was recorded at least ten times. This chain links TRBV29-1 with TRBJ1-3; D gene unclear. The V gene lost 6 bases and the J gene lost 3 bases, with 9 bases spanning the gap. Germline V gene lookup returns CDR1 SQVTM and CDR2 ANQGSEA. The CDR3 totals 12 residues. CDR3 amino acids: CSVPMGGNTIYF. The CDR3 DNA sequence: TGCAGCGTGCCGATGGGTGGAAACACCATATATTTT.

A few counts support this clonotype. V gene TRBV7-9 combines with J gene TRBJ1-1, with D perhaps matching TRBD1 (6 bases). The germline V gene has CDR1 SEHNR and CDR2 FQNEAQ (reference sequence). This CDR3 is built from 15 residues. The germline V and J ends were trimmed by 5 bases and 2 bases, with 15 bases remaining between them. This chain's CDR3 is CASSPVGASNTEAFF. Here the CDR3 DNA reads TGTGCCAGCAGCCCTGTGGGGGCGAGTAACACTGAAGCTTTCTTT.

The chain is built from TRBV29-1 and TRBJ1-1, with D unresolved. The length of the CDR3 is 12 residues. V was trimmed by 7 bases and J by 4 bases, leaving 13 bases between them. Germline V gene data show CDR1 as SQVTM and CDR2 as ANQGSEA. CDR3 loop: CSAKTAPTEAFF. The DNA for the CDR3 is TGCAGCGCAAAGACGGCCCCCACTGAAGCTTTCTTT. The full variable domain, with the rest looked up from reference TRBV29-1 and TRBJ1-1, is SAVISQKPSRDICQRGTSLTIQCQVDSQVTMMFWYRQQPGQSLTLIATANQGSEATYESGFVIDKFPISRPNLTFSTLTVSNMSPEDSSIYLCSAKTAPTEAFFGQGTRLTVV.

This clonotype was detected a few times. This chain connects TRBV29-1 to TRBJ2-7; 7 bases are a match to TRBD2. Germline trimming cut 7 bases from V and 5 bases from J; bases unmatched to any gene: 8. The CDR3 extends over 12 amino acids. Looked up from germline, CDR1 is SQVTM and CDR2 is ANQGSEA. The CDR3 sequence is CSAAAGADEQYF. CDR3 nucleotides: TGCAGCGCCGCGGCGGGAGCGGACGAGCAGTACTTC.

V and J are TRBV20-1 and TRBJ1-2, with TRBD1 matching 9 bases. V lost 3 bases, J lost 6 bases, and 8 bases stayed unmatched. CDR3 size: 14 residues. CDR1 and CDR2 from the germline V gene are DFQATT and SNEGSKA (reference sequence). CDR3 sequence reads: CSASQQGAKNGYTF. In nucleotides, the CDR3 is TGCAGTGCTAGTCAACAGGGGGCAAAGAATGGCTACACCTTC.

This clonotype turned up a few times. The V call is TRBV3-1, the J call TRBJ1-1; 8 bases agree with TRBD1. The J segment lost 3 bases and the V segment lost 4 bases, leaving 16 bases of the junction unmatched. Germline V gene data show CDR1 as LGHDT and CDR2 as YNNKEL (reference sequence). CDR3 size: 18 residues. CDR3 nucleotides: TGTGCCAGCAGCCCGACGGTCTGGGACAGGAGCAGGTACACTGAAGCTTTCTTT. Residues: CASSPTVWDRSRYTEAFF.

The rearrangement joins TRBV27 to TRBJ1-2; D gene uncertain. Germline V gene lookup returns CDR1 MNHEY and CDR2 SMNVEV (reference sequence). CDR3 size: 13 residues. Trimming removed 6 bases from V and 2 bases from J, with 10 bases in between. The CDR3 DNA reads as TGTGCCAGCAGCCCGACCCTCAACTATGGCTACACCTTC. Its translation is CASSPTLNYGYTF.